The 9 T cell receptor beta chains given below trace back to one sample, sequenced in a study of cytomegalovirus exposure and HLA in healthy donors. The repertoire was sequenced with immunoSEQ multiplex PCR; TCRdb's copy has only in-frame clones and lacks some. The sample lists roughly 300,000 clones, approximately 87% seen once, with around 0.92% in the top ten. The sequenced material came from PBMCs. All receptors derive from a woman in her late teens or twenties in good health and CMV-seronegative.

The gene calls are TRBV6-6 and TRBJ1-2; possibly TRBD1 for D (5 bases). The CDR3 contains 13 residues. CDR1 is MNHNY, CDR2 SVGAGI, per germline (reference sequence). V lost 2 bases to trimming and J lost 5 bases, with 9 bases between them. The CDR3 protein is CASSYGREYGYTF. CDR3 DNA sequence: TGTGCCAGCAGTTACGGCAGGGAATATGGCTACACCTTC.

Here the CDR3 DNA reads TGTGCCAGCAGCTACGGACTAGCGGGAGACGAGCAGTACTTC. Its protein product is CASSYGLAGDEQYF. The J gene is TRBJ2-7, the V gene TRBV9; TRBD2 matches at 13 bases. V was pared by 4 bases and J by 5 bases, with 3 bases of the junction left unmatched. The CDR3 runs to 14 residues. Germline CDR1 is SGDLS and CDR2 is YYNGEE. The entire variable domain, with the rest obtained from reference TRBV9 and TRBJ2-7, is as follows: DSGVTQTPKHLITATGQRVTLRCSPRSGDLSVYWYQQSLDQGLQFLIQYYNGEERAKGNILERFSAQQFPDLHSELNLSSLELGDSALYFCASSYGLAGDEQYFGPGTRLTVT.

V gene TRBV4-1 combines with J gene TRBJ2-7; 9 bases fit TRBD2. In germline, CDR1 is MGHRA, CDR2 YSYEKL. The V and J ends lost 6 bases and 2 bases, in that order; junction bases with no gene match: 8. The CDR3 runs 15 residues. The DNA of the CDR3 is TGCGCCAGCAGGACCCTTATAGCGGGAGCCTACGAGCAGTACTTC. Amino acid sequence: CASRTLIAGAYEQYF.

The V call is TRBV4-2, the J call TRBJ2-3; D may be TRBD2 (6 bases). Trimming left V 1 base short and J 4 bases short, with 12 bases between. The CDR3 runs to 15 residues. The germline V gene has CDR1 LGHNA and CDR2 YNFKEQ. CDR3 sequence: CASSQVSSGSDTQYF. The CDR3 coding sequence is TGTGCCAGCAGCCAAGTGAGTAGCGGCTCAGATACGCAGTATTTT.

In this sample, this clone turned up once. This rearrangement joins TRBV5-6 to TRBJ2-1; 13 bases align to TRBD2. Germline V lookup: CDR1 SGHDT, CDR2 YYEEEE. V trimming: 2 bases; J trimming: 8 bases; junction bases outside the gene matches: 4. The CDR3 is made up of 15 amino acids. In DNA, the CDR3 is TGTGCCAGCAGCTTACGGACTAGCGGGAGTGATGAGCAGTTCTTC. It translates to CASSLRTSGSDEQFF.

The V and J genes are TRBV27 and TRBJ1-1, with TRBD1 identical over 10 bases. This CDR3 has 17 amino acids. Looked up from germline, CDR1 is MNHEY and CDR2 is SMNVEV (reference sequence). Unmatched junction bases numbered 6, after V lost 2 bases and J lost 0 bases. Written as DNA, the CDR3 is TGTGCCAGCAGTTTAAAGACAGGGGGCACTATGAACACTGAAGCTTTCTTT. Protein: CASSLKTGGTMNTEAFF.

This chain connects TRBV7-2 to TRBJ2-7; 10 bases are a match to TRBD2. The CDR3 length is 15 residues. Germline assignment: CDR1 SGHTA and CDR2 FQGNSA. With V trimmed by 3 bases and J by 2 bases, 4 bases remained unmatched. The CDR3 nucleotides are TGTGCCAGCAGCTTCACAGCGGGAGGGCCCTACGAGCAGTACTTC. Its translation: CASSFTAGGPYEQYF.

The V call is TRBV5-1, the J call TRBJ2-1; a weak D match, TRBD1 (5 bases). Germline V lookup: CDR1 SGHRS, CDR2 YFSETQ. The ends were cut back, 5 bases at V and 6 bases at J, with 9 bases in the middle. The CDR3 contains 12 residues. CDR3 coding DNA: TGCGCCAGCAGGTCAGGGTCCAATGAGCAGTTCTTC. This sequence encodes CASRSGSNEQFF.

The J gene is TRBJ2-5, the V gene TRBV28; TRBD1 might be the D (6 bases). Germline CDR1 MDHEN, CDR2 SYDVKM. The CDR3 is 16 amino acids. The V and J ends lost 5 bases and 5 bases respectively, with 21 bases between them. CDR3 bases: TGTGCCAGCAGTCCTCAGGGGATTAGCCTGAAGGAGACCCAGTACTTC. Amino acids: CASSPQGISLKETQYF.